This T cell receptor (beta chain) is drawn from a study of blood T cells in healthy people across ages. The study, taken as a whole, reports: Relative to aged donors, long-lived donors carried more naive CD4+ cells and displayed higher diversity. From one million sequenced T cells, diversity estimates were lower bounds.

Each donor had 8 to 10 milliliters of peripheral blood drawn. Details on this clonotype: Its antigen is still unknown.

V lost 6 bases, J lost 2 bases, and 23 bases lay in between. CDR3 size: 19 residues. Germline V lookup: CDR1 SNHLY, CDR2 FYNNEI. The authors ran a second PCR of roughly 6 to 11 cycles using a sample-barcoded 5' primer and a J-beta primer mix. TCRdb recomputed calls from the 5' RACE reads with MiXCR, one row per CDR3 protein. The data contain about 970,000 distinct CDR3 sequences, just over 50% of them singletons. The rearrangement uses TRBV2 and TRBJ2-6, with D tentatively TRBD1 (7 bases). The clonotype was recovered from an older woman in good health. Sequences were obtained from blood. In DNA, the CDR3 is TGTGCCAGCAGGGGGGGCGTCGGGACAGACACCGCTGGGGCCAACGTCCTGACTTTC. It codes for CASRGGVGTDTAGANVLTF.